This T cell receptor (beta chain) is from a study of T cells in Graves' hyperthyroidism and ophthalmopathy. Across the whole study: At the time of initial diagnosis and before any treatment, peripheral blood was collected. Overall study results and limits: Among thyroid clonotypes expanded above 0.001, most also appeared in blood.

The trim removed 3 bases at V and 8 bases at J, leaving 16 bases unmatched. The CDR3 is 18 residues long. Per the germline V gene, CDR1 is KGHDR and CDR2 is SFDVKD. This clonotype was counted once. As yet, its antigen is unknown. With a much larger clone just one base away, this may be a read error. The investigators amplified TCR beta CDR3 regions from RNA transcripts. The HTBI primer set served for first-round RT-PCR of the TCR CDR3. TCRdb processed the multiplex PCR reads anew with MiXCR; each CDR3 protein has one entry. This sample has about 290,000 distinct CDR3 sequences, with around a fifth found just once. Those patients with uncontrolled infection, other autoimmune disease, pregnancy or lactation were excluded. Each diagnosis drew on symptoms, thyroxine, TRAb, thyroid ultrasound and orbital computed tomography findings.

The genes are TRBV24-1 and TRBJ2-1; TRBD2 matches at 9 bases. The sample comprised blood. This TCR was recovered from a man aged 45 to 65 with Graves' ophthalmopathy. CDR3 protein: CATSDLKSGRSGYDEQFF. The CDR3 region has the DNA TGTGCCACCAGTGATCTTAAAAGCGGGAGGTCGGGATACGATGAGCAGTTCTTC.